This note documents a single TCR beta chain sequence. This clonotype was observed many times. Its cognate antigen has yet to be identified. Per-base quality was not reported, and no clone a single base away is much larger than it. Library preparation employed multiplex PCR. The instrument was an Illumina HiSeq 4000. iRepertoire HTBI primers and Arm-PCR amplification of CDR3 regions were used to construct TCR beta libraries. Before sequencing, the PCR products underwent gel purification. The study's processing was this. Gene usage analysis of CDR3 amino acid clonotypes relied on the roughly 67 TRBV and 14 TRBJ segments identified across samples. COPE and FqMerger were used to merge the filtered high-quality paired reads into contigs. BLAST was used to align contigs to IMGT TRBV, TRBD and TRBJ reference genes, with CDR3 defined following IMGT. Clonotypes above 0.1% frequency were classified as highly expanded clones. Shannon entropy served as the measure of repertoire diversity, while the Gini coefficient captured V-J evenness. A clonotype was considered public if more than one individual shared it. The raw public reads went through TCRdb reprocessing: fastp at Q25, MiXCR clone calling, in-frame beta chains kept. CDR3 protein duplicates are merged, each entry listing the most common genes and DNA. TCRdb, rather than the study authors, made the V and J calls. The sample includes 250,000 to 300,000 distinct CDR3 sequences, with 18% observed a single time. 14% of the sample is in the top ten clones.

The sample comes from a study of regulatory T cells in long-lasting Graves disease (dated by TCRdb to the early 2020s). Regarding the study in general: In the newly diagnosed Graves' disease group, patients had been taking antithyroid drugs for less than 3 months. This study used TCR sequencing and RNA sequencing of peripheral blood to compare persistent Graves' disease patients against newly diagnosed Graves' disease patients. The study was registered as a clinical trial and conducted in China. A total of roughly 33 samples were covered by TCR sequencing, comprising some 13 persistent and 20 or so newly diagnosed Graves' disease patients. General conclusions and limits of the study: Because the primary lesion, thyroid tissue, could not be accessed, the study looked at peripheral blood alone. Persistent Graves' disease patients showed lower TCR Shannon entropy and fewer highly expanded clones than newly diagnosed patients, suggesting clonal expansion. Sequencing and analysis were limited to the TCR beta chain. The authors noted that the small sample size was a limitation that may lower accuracy. A larger number of public clonotypes was shared among persistent patients (around 2,500) than among newly diagnosed patients (over 850).

Per the publication, the time point label means: newly diagnosed GD, antithyroid drugs for less than 3 months. RNA was extracted from PBMCs in TRIzol for both TCR sequencing and RNA sequencing. The diagnosis of Graves' disease was made according to American Thyroid Association guidelines. Recruitment of patients was carried out at an endocrinology department in Xi'an, China. From each patient, about 9.7 milliliters of peripheral blood was collected into an EDTA anticoagulant tube. Ficoll Paque Plus density gradient separation was used to isolate PBMCs, and no further T cell sorting was performed. RNA quality was checked with an Agilent 2100 Bioanalyzer and agarose gel, and concentration with a NanoDrop 2000. This sample was shared with a second study, whose subject was T cells in Graves' hyperthyroidism and ophthalmopathy. Looking at the second paper: Graves' hyperthyroidism was defined as stable when no progression to ophthalmopathy occurred over 18 months of follow-up. Hyperthyroidism patients were newly diagnosed, with disease duration under 2 months, and aged 18 to 65 years. The study excluded patients with uncontrolled infections, other autoimmune diseases, pregnancy or lactation. Diagnoses relied on clinical symptoms, serum thyroxine and TRAb, thyroid ultrasound and orbital computed tomography. The TCR CDR3 was subjected to a first round of RT-PCR using the HTBI primer set and the Qiagen OneStep RT-PCR kit. Most expanded thyroid clonotypes (frequency above 0.001) were also found in blood, which suggests that blood repertoires may mirror thyroid immune responses. A 13 V-J signature model separated ophthalmopathy from stable hyperthyroidism, with approximately 86% sensitivity and approximately 81% specificity in cross-validation and 80%/75% in testing. During validation, the model predicted progression to ophthalmopathy a median of roughly 7.1 months ahead of onset, with 70.59% sensitivity and under 85% specificity. To identify distinguishing TCR V-J signatures, a discovery cohort of 90 to 100 patients was used, comprising approximately 40 with Graves' ophthalmopathy and 57 with stable Graves' hyperthyroidism. Whether ophthalmopathy could be predicted prospectively was tested in an independent validation cohort made up of under 20 hyperthyroidism patients plus 17 patients who later progressed to ophthalmopathy. For training and testing, the 110 or so patients in the discovery cohort were randomly divided in a 7:3 ratio. In addition, the study compared T-cell repertoires in thyroid tissue and in blood from roughly 6 Graves' hyperthyroidism patients. Once sampling was done, hyperthyroidism patients were given methimazole at a starting dose of 30 mg daily, whereas ophthalmopathy patients were given high-dose intravenous methylprednisolone. The libraries were constructed in a second round of multiplex PCR and then size-selected and purified. Libraries were sequenced paired-end with 100 bp reads on an Illumina HiSeq2000. SOAPnuke was used to process the raw data, removing reads that contained adapters or uncalled bases, had a mean Phred below 15, or lacked an exact match to the constant primer or identifier. High-quality paired reads were merged using COPE v1.2.5, and each unique nucleotide sequence was defined as a clonotype. Clonotypes were aligned to IMGT TRBV, TRBD and TRBJ reference segments using MiTCR v1.1. Only V-J combinations with frequency above 0.0001, covering 99.2% of repertoires, were analysed. A TCS score was defined as the ratio between F50 (clonal expansion) and ExV (chaos), using BLOSUM62-based TCRdist between CDR3 peptides within each V-J. Welch's t-statistics and random forest reduced roughly 500 V-J features to 10 to 15, which were used in a naive Bayes classifier (R e1071). Sample size was not statistically predetermined, and investigators were not blinded to group allocation. TCR Vbeta CDR3 sequencing of approximately 140 peripheral blood samples (roughly 41 ophthalmopathy, roughly 74 hyperthyroidism and roughly 17 progressor patients) is reported in the paper.

This sequence was found in a woman aged 25 to 45 with Graves disease. Donor details come from another sample of the same person, matched by shared clones. The source material was peripheral blood mononuclear cells (PBMCs), sampled at new diagnosis, from a patient treated with antithyroid drugs.

Here is the DNA: TGTGCCAGCAAAAGAACCGGCACTGAAGCTTTCTTT. Its product reads: CASKRTGTEAFF. The V and J genes are TRBV27 and TRBJ1-1; the D gene cannot be named for sure. Sequences MNHEY (CDR1) and SMNVEV (CDR2) are obtained from the germline V gene (reference sequence). V is cut by 7 bases and J by 4 bases, and the space between the germline ends is 10 bases. The CDR3 spans 12 residues, from the cysteine through the phenylalanine. Just the 36-base CDR3 DNA is kept, in frame starting at base 1.